Listed here are 6 T cell receptor beta chains from one sample, sequenced in a study of blood T cell repertoires in COVID-19. Data came from immunoSEQ multiplex PCR; TCRdb stores just in-frame clones and leaves some out. The sample lists 35,000 to 50,000 clones, roughly 92% occurring once. The specimen was peripheral blood. The receptors were sampled from a man in his forties or fifties with active COVID-19.

The chain is built from TRBV7-2 and TRBJ2-3, with D possibly matching TRBD2 (6 bases). CDR3 length: 15 amino acids. The germline CDR1 and CDR2 sequences are SGHTA and FQGNSA. V was cut by 5 bases and J by 5 bases, with 17 bases left in between. CDR3 amino acids: CASSPRGSEGDTQYF. DNA for the CDR3: TGTGCCAGCAGCCCCCGGGGGTCGGAAGGAGATACGCAGTATTTT.

J is TRBJ2-3 and V is TRBV5-1, with 9 bases identical to TRBD2. J was trimmed by 1 base and V by 1 base; bases with no gene match: 7. Germline V gene data show CDR1 as SGHRS and CDR2 as YFSETQ. This CDR3 is built from 17 residues. CDR3 protein: CASSLSARGGGTDTQYF. The CDR3 DNA is TGCGCCAGCAGCTTGAGTGCGCGGGGGGGAGGCACAGATACGCAGTATTTT.

The rearrangement links TRBV2 to TRBJ1-2; D is uncertain. Between the trimmed V and J ends, which lost 2 bases and 6 bases, there was a span of 10 bases. Germline V gene sequence: CDR1 SNHLY, CDR2 FYNNEI. The CDR3 consists of 13 residues. CDR3 sequence: CASSERWGDGYTF. In DNA, the CDR3 is TGTGCCAGCAGTGAACGATGGGGAGATGGCTACACCTTC.

The V gene is TRBV7-6, the J gene TRBJ1-3, with D tentatively TRBD1 (5 bases). Per germline, CDR1 SGHVS and CDR2 FNYEAQ. This CDR3 has 17 residues. V lost 1 base and J 2 bases, leaving 15 bases between the germline ends. The CDR3 DNA follows: TGTGCCAGCAGCTTAGAGCCAGGGAGGATTGCTGGAAACACCATATATTTT. It translates to CASSLEPGRIAGNTIYF.

The chain uses TRBV6-6 and TRBJ2-3; D perhaps matches TRBD1 (6 bases). CDR1 and CDR2 (germline): MNHNY, SVGAGI (reference sequence). Trimming left V 4 bases short and J 1 base short, with 15 bases between. CDR3 length equals 16 residues. The CDR3 sequence: CASSFATGRGTDTQYF. Here the CDR3 DNA reads TGTGCCAGCAGTTTCGCGACAGGCCGTGGCACAGATACGCAGTATTTT.

This clone has only one observation. The V gene is TRBV19, the J gene TRBJ1-2; no reliable D call. Germline V gene data show CDR1 as LNHDA and CDR2 as SQIVND (reference sequence). This CDR3 has 11 amino acids. Trimming left V 8 bases short and J 8 bases short, with 12 bases between. CDR3 protein: CASRRVGGYTF. As DNA, the CDR3 is TGTGCCAGTCGGAGGGTGGGCGGCTACACCTTC. Full variable domain (remainder filled in from reference TRBV19 and TRBJ1-2): DGGITQSPKYLFRKEGQNVTLSCEQNLNHDAMYWYRQDPGQGLRLIYYSQIVNDFQKGDIAEGYSVSREKKESFPLTVTSAQKNPTAFYLCASRRVGGYTFGSGTRLTVV.